The TCR beta chain described here comes from a study of control samples from healthy donors and cancer patients. Produced via immunoSEQ multiplex PCR; TCRdb's table is partial and in-frame only. The top ten hold about 4% of the sample, which has around 100,000 clones, approximately 90% seen once. The V gene's germline CDR1 is SNHLY and CDR2 FYNNEI. CDR3 length: 15 residues. The germline V and J ends were trimmed by 6 bases and 2 bases, with 16 bases remaining between them. This receptor was obtained from a woman between 18 and 30 years old in good health. The chain links TRBV2 to TRBJ1-1; D perhaps matches TRBD1 (5 bases). Sample: blood. This CDR3 is CASSLRTGVNTEAFF. DNA of the CDR3: TGTGCCAGCAGCCTTCGGACGGGGGTCAACACTGAAGCTTTCTTT.